The rows below give T cell receptor beta chains drawn from one sample of a study of post-analysis software for immune sequencing data. TCRdb itself ran the PCR reads through MiXCR, one entry per CDR3 protein. Among fewer than 850,000 distinct CDR3 sequences listed, about 32% were seen once. The specimen sequenced was blood. These receptors were obtained from a girl under 18 with multiple sclerosis. CDR3s include the opening cysteine and the closing phenylalanine or tryptophan. A D gene is named only where the DNA matches it firmly. Clone size appears in some rows only: once, few, many, or a class for an expanded clone.

d_gene: -
abundance: -
v_gene: TRBV10-3
j_gene: TRBJ2-7
CDR3aa: CAISDGRTKSPSYEQYF
CDR3nt: TGTGCCATCAGTGATGGCAGGACCAAGTCCCCCTCCTACGAGCAGTACTTC

d_gene: -
abundance: many
v_gene: TRBV19
j_gene: TRBJ2-5
CDR3aa: CASSTQETQYF
CDR3nt: TGTGCCAGCAGCACCCAAGAGACCCAGTACTTC

d_gene: TRBD1
abundance: -
v_gene: TRBV7-8
j_gene: TRBJ1-1
CDR3aa: CASEQDVGGLNTEAFF
CDR3nt: TGTGCCAGCGAACAGGATGTAGGGGGCTTGAACACTGAAGCTTTCTTT

d_gene: -
abundance: -
v_gene: TRBV24-1
j_gene: TRBJ2-3
CDR3aa: CATSDLGGRGTDTQYF
CDR3nt: TGTGCCACCAGTGATTTGGGAGGGAGAGGCACAGATACGCAGTATTTT

d_gene: -
abundance: -
v_gene: TRBV28
j_gene: TRBJ1-1
CDR3aa: CASSLSTRSEAFF
CDR3nt: TGTGCCAGCAGTTTATCGACCCGCTCTGAAGCTTTCTTT

d_gene: TRBD1
abundance: many
v_gene: TRBV12-3/TRBV12-4
j_gene: TRBJ2-5
CDR3aa: CASSLGQVETQYF
CDR3nt: TGTGCCAGCAGTCTAGGACAGGTGGAGACCCAGTACTTC

d_gene: -
abundance: -
v_gene: TRBV3-1
j_gene: TRBJ2-7
CDR3aa: CASSQKGAGYYSYEQYF
CDR3nt: TGTGCCAGCAGCCAGAAAGGGGCGGGGTACTACTCCTACGAGCAGTACTTC

d_gene: -
abundance: -
v_gene: TRBV3-1
j_gene: TRBJ1-6
CDR3aa: CASSQRGSSPLHF
CDR3nt: TGTGCCAGCAGTCAACGTGGGAGTTCACCCCTCCACTTT

d_gene: TRBD1
abundance: -
v_gene: TRBV7-9
j_gene: TRBJ1-4
CDR3aa: CASSPSGGLGEKLFF
CDR3nt: TGTGCCAGCAGCCCATCAGGGGGCCTAGGCGAAAAACTGTTTTTT

d_gene: -
abundance: -
v_gene: TRBV11-2
j_gene: TRBJ2-7
CDR3aa: CASSPLARYEQYF
CDR3nt: TGTGCCAGCAGCCCCCTCGCTCGCTACGAGCAGTACTTC

d_gene: -
abundance: -
v_gene: TRBV29-1
j_gene: TRBJ1-1
CDR3aa: CSGGDTLNTEAFF
CDR3nt: TGCAGCGGGGGGGACACCTTGAACACTGAAGCTTTCTTT

d_gene: -
abundance: few
v_gene: TRBV20-1
j_gene: TRBJ1-1
CDR3aa: CSAEGRLNTEAFF
CDR3nt: TGCAGTGCTGAAGGGCGGTTGAACACTGAAGCTTTCTTT

d_gene: TRBD2
abundance: -
v_gene: TRBV6-6
j_gene: TRBJ2-7
CDR3aa: CASSYSGEGGYEQYF
CDR3nt: TGTGCCAGCAGTTACTCAGGGGAGGGAGGTTACGAGCAGTACTTC

d_gene: TRBD2
abundance: many
v_gene: TRBV5-5
j_gene: TRBJ2-3
CDR3aa: CASSLIPGLRIHTDTQYF
CDR3nt: TGTGCCAGCAGCTTAATACCGGGACTACGGATCCACACAGATACGCAGTATTTT

d_gene: TRBD2
abundance: -
v_gene: TRBV7-2
j_gene: TRBJ2-5
CDR3aa: CASNREGETQYF
CDR3nt: TGTGCCAGCAACCGGGAGGGCGAGACCCAGTACTTC

d_gene: TRBD1
abundance: few
v_gene: TRBV5-1
j_gene: TRBJ2-5
CDR3aa: CASSLGQGSQETQYF
CDR3nt: TGCGCCAGCAGCTTGGGACAGGGGTCCCAAGAGACCCAGTACTTC

d_gene: TRBD1
abundance: -
v_gene: TRBV29-1
j_gene: TRBJ2-7
CDR3aa: CSVGDRADSPLYF
CDR3nt: TGCAGCGTTGGGGACAGGGCTGATTCACCCCTCTACTTC

d_gene: -
abundance: -
v_gene: TRBV6-2/TRBV6-3
j_gene: TRBJ1-1
CDR3aa: CASGWAGDIMNTEAFF
CDR3nt: TGTGCCAGCGGTTGGGCAGGGGACATCATGAACACTGAAGCTTTCTTT